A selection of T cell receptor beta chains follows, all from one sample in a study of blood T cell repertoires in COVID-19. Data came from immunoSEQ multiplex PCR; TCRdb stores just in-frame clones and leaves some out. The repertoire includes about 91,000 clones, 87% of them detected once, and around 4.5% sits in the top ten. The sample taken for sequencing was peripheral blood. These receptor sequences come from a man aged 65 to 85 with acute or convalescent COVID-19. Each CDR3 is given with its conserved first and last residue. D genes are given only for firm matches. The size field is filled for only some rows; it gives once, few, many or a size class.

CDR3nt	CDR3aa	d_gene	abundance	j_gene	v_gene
TGTGCCAGCAGTCCTAGCGGGGGAGGTACTGGGGAGCTGTTTTTT	CASSPSGGGTGELFF	TRBD2	-	TRBJ2-2	TRBV6-5
TGTGCCAGCAGTGAACGCCCGGGAGGGACTGAAGCTTTCTTT	CASSERPGGTEAFF	-	-	TRBJ1-1	TRBV6-1
TGCGCCAGCAGCTCCGACGGAGACCCCGTGGGCTACACCTTC	CASSSDGDPVGYTF	-	-	TRBJ1-2	TRBV5-1
TGTGCCAGCAGTCCGGGGGATCGGGATGAAAAACTGTTTTTT	CASSPGDRDEKLFF	-	-	TRBJ1-4	TRBV7-9
TGTGCCAGCAGAAAGACAGGGGAGTTTGGCTACACCTTC	CASRKTGEFGYTF	TRBD1	-	TRBJ1-2	TRBV6-5
TGTGCCAGCAGACCAGGGTTTTTCACCGGGGAGCTGTTTTTT	CASRPGFFTGELFF	-	-	TRBJ2-2	TRBV6-5
TGTGCCAGTAGTCCCGGCAGGGGTTTTAACACTGAAGCTTTCTTT	CASSPGRGFNTEAFF	-	-	TRBJ1-1	TRBV19
TGTGCCAGCAGCTTAGCCGTAGGCAATCAGCCCCAGCATTTT	CASSLAVGNQPQHF	-	few	TRBJ1-5	TRBV7-2
TGTGCCAGCAGCTCCTACGGGACAGCTGCAGATCAGCCCCAGCATTTT	CASSSYGTAADQPQHF	TRBD1	-	TRBJ1-5	TRBV5-6
TGTGCCAGCAGCTTAATAGCGCCTGAGCTGTTTTTT	CASSLIAPELFF	-	-	TRBJ2-2	TRBV11-1
TGCGCCAGCAGTGAAACCGGGACAGGGCGGTTTTCAAGTGGCTACACCTTC	CASSETGTGRFSSGYTF	TRBD1	-	TRBJ1-2	TRBV10-2
TGTGCCAGCTCACCAACTCGGGACACTGAAGCTTTCTTT	CASSPTRDTEAFF	-	-	TRBJ1-1	TRBV18
TGCAGCGTTGAGGGAGTCTCCTACGAGCAGTACTTC	CSVEGVSYEQYF	-	-	TRBJ2-7	TRBV29-1
TGTGCCAGCTCAAGGACAGGGGAGGACTATGGCTACACCTTC	CASSRTGEDYGYTF	TRBD1	-	TRBJ1-2	TRBV18
TGTGCCAGCAGTCCTACTAAACCGGGACAGGCAGTTTATAGCAATCAGCCCCAGCATTTT	CASSPTKPGQAVYSNQPQHF	TRBD1	-	TRBJ1-5	TRBV6-6
TGTGCCAGTAGTCCCGCAGGGGGGGAGACCCAGTACTTC	CASSPAGGETQYF	-	few	TRBJ2-5	TRBV19
TGTGCCAGCAGCCACAGGGCCCAATTTGGTGGTGAGCAGTTCTTC	CASSHRAQFGGEQFF	-	-	TRBJ2-1	TRBV7-8
TGTGCCAGCAGTTACCCCAGGACAGGGGCCTGGGTCACTGAAGCTTTCTTT	CASSYPRTGAWVTEAFF	TRBD1	few	TRBJ1-1	TRBV6-2/TRBV6-3
TGTGCCAGCACTTGGACAGGGGGCACTGAAGCTTTCTTT	CASTWTGGTEAFF	TRBD1	-	TRBJ1-1	TRBV12-3/TRBV12-4
TGTGCCAGCAGCCGGGTTCTAGCGGGTAGCACAGATACGCAGTATTTT	CASSRVLAGSTDTQYF	TRBD2	-	TRBJ2-3	TRBV5-4
TGTGCCAGCAGCTTGGGACAGGGCAAGACAGATACGCAGTATTTT	CASSLGQGKTDTQYF	TRBD1	-	TRBJ2-3	TRBV5-6
TGTGCCAGCAGTCTGGGACAGGAGGGATCACCCCTCCACTTT	CASSLGQEGSPLHF	TRBD1	-	TRBJ1-6	TRBV6-5
TGTGCCAGCACCTCCTCGGGGGGGGGCTACAATGAGCAGTTCTTC	CASTSSGGGYNEQFF	TRBD2	-	TRBJ2-1	TRBV9
TGTGCCAGCAGCCCTCACAGGGGTAATTCACCCCTCCACTTT	CASSPHRGNSPLHF	TRBD1	-	TRBJ1-6	TRBV3-1/TRBV3-2
TGTGCCAGCAGCTTGAAAGGGACAGGGGGCGTAGATACGCAGTATTTT	CASSLKGTGGVDTQYF	TRBD1	-	TRBJ2-3	TRBV5-4
TGTGCCAGCAGAGTGACAGGTACCATGAACACTGAAGCTTTCTTT	CASRVTGTMNTEAFF	-	few	TRBJ1-1	TRBV28
TGTGCCAGCAGCTTAGGGTTCAGGGGGAGCACTGAAGCTTTCTTT	CASSLGFRGSTEAFF	TRBD1	-	TRBJ1-1	TRBV7-8
TGTGCCAGTAGTGGCCAGTGGGGGGACACTGAAGCTTTCTTT	CASSGQWGDTEAFF	-	-	TRBJ1-1	TRBV19
TGTGCCAGCTCACTCCGGGACAGGAGTTTTGGCTACACCTTC	CASSLRDRSFGYTF	TRBD1	-	TRBJ1-2	TRBV18
TGTGCCAGCATCTTCCCTATCCCTCGATTCAATCAGCCCCAGCATTTT	CASIFPIPRFNQPQHF	-	-	TRBJ1-5	TRBV6-4
TGTGCCAGTAGTATAGGGGACAGGGACGGCTACACCTTC	CASSIGDRDGYTF	TRBD1	-	TRBJ1-2	TRBV19
TGTGCCAGCCAGGAGGGTGGGGAACGAAAACTGTTTTTT	CASQEGGERKLFF	-	few	TRBJ1-4	TRBV7-8
TGTGCCAGCAGCCAAATAGGGGGGGACTATGGCTACACCTTC	CASSQIGGDYGYTF	-	-	TRBJ1-2	TRBV11-2
TGTGCCAGCAGCCGGGATGTGGGGATGAGCTCCTACAATGAGCAGTTCTTC	CASSRDVGMSSYNEQFF	-	-	TRBJ2-1	TRBV5-4
TGTGCCAGCAGCTTGGTTGGGGGGTACACTGAAGCTTTCTTT	CASSLVGGYTEAFF	-	-	TRBJ1-1	TRBV5-4
TGCGCCAGCAGCTTGCGATTGGGGCAGGTTCCGGAGACCCAGTACTTC	CASSLRLGQVPETQYF	-	-	TRBJ2-5	TRBV5-1
TGTGCCAGCAGCCAAGACGGACAGAGAGCCTACGAGCAGTACTTC	CASSQDGQRAYEQYF	-	-	TRBJ2-7	TRBV3-1/TRBV3-2
TGTGCCAGTACTCCCAGGGGCCGACACAGCTCTGGAAACACCATATATTTT	CASTPRGRHSSGNTIYF	-	few	TRBJ1-3	TRBV19
TGTGCCAGCAGTTCCCTCAGGGGGATCCAAGAGACCCAGTACTTC	CASSSLRGIQETQYF	TRBD1	-	TRBJ2-5	TRBV6-5
TGTGCCAGCAGCTTTCGGACAGGAATGAACACTGAAGCTTTCTTT	CASSFRTGMNTEAFF	TRBD1	-	TRBJ1-1	TRBV7-8
TGTGCCAGCAGCCGGGACAGGGGACGGCCCCAGCATTTT	CASSRDRGRPQHF	TRBD1	-	TRBJ1-5	TRBV5-4
TGCGCCAGCAGCTCCTCGTTAGCGGGGACCACAGATACGCAGTATTTT	CASSSSLAGTTDTQYF	TRBD2	-	TRBJ2-3	TRBV5-1
TGCGCCAGCAGTGAACCCACAGGGGGGCGCAATCAGCCCCAGCATTTT	CASSEPTGGRNQPQHF	TRBD1	-	TRBJ1-5	TRBV10-2
TGCGCCAGCAGCAGGACAGGGGACGGCGAAAAACTGTTTTTT	CASSRTGDGEKLFF	TRBD1	few	TRBJ1-4	TRBV5-1
TGTGCCAGCAGTTACGGAGCGGGGGGGCCGACAGATACGCAGTATTTT	CASSYGAGGPTDTQYF	TRBD2	-	TRBJ2-3	TRBV6-5
TGTGCCAGCAGTGGCTACCCCCTAGCGGGGGGGGCCGGGGAGCTGTTTTTT	CASSGYPLAGGAGELFF	TRBD2	-	TRBJ2-2	TRBV28
TGTGCCAGCAGCTTGCTAGCGGGGGACACCGGGGAGCTGTTTTTT	CASSLLAGDTGELFF	TRBD2	-	TRBJ2-2	TRBV5-8
TGTGCCAGCAGCGGCGGTCGGAACACTGAAGCTTTCTTT	CASSGGRNTEAFF	-	few	TRBJ1-1	TRBV13
TGTGCCAGTACCCCGGCGGGCGACGGAAACACCATATATTTT	CASTPAGDGNTIYF	-	few	TRBJ1-3	TRBV19
TGTGCCAGTAGTATATCAACAGGGGAAGGCCAAGAGACCCAGTACTTC	CASSISTGEGQETQYF	TRBD1	-	TRBJ2-5	TRBV19
TGTGCCAGCAGCGAGCTGGGACAGGTGGGAAGCAATCAGCCCCAGCATTTT	CASSELGQVGSNQPQHF	TRBD1	-	TRBJ1-5	TRBV7-8
TGCAGCGTTGAAGATCCGGGACAGGGTAATGGAGAGACCCAGTACTTC	CSVEDPGQGNGETQYF	TRBD1	-	TRBJ2-5	TRBV29-1
TGTGCCAGCAGCTTAGGGCATGCGAACACTGAAGCTTTCTTT	CASSLGHANTEAFF	-	-	TRBJ1-1	TRBV7-2
TGTGCCAGCTCTCACTCCTCGGGGGACAGGGGGAAAAATGAGCAGTTCTTC	CASSHSSGDRGKNEQFF	TRBD1	-	TRBJ2-1	TRBV18
TGTGCCAGCGGGCGGGCGGGGACGGGGACTGAAGCTTTCTTT	CASGRAGTGTEAFF	-	-	TRBJ1-1	TRBV28